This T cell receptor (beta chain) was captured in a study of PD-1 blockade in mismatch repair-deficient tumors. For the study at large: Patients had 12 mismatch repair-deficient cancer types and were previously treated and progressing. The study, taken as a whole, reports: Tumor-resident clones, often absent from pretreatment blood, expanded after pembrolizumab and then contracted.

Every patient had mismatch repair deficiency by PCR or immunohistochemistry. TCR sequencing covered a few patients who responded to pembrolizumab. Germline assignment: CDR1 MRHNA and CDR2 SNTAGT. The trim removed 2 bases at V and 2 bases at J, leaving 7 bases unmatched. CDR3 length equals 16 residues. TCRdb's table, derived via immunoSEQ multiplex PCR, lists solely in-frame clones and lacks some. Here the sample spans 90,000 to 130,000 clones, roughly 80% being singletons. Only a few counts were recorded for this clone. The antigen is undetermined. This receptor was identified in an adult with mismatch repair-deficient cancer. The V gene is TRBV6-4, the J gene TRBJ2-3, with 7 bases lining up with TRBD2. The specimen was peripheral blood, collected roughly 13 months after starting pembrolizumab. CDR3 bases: TGTGCCAGCAGTGACATTGCGGGAGTTACCACAGATACGCAGTATTTT. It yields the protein CASSDIAGVTTDTQYF.